The clone carrying this T cell receptor beta chain showed up just a few times. CDR3 length equals 15 residues. Unmatched junction bases numbered 10, after V lost 2 bases and J lost 7 bases. The germline V gene has CDR1 SGHTA and CDR2 FQGNSA. In the original workflow: It was from reference gene primer amplification that nucleated cell counts were estimated. Assay used: immunoSEQ multiplex PCR; TCRdb lists only in-frame clones, some missing. The V and J calls and clone size come from that table; D and trimming were worked out from the DNA. This sample has tens of thousands of clones, with approximately 80% found just once. This entry is derived from a study of blood T cell repertoires in COVID-19. About the research overall: The United States, Italy and Spain were the sources of the acute and convalescent COVID-19 samples. Sources were T cells, B-cell-depleted T cells, or PBMCs; the material itself was cDNA or gDNA.

Sample: peripheral blood. The chain is built from TRBV7-2 and TRBJ2-7, with 8 bases matching TRBD2. The sequence came from a man in his 70s with acute or convalescent COVID-19. CDR3 protein: CASSLPAGVGREQYF. The CDR3 DNA follows: TGTGCCAGCAGCTTACCAGCGGGAGTTGGGAGAGAGCAGTACTTC.